The 3 T cell receptor beta chains below all came from one sample that was sequenced in a study of neoadjuvant anti-PD-1 for oral cavity cancer. Clones were sequenced by immunoSEQ multiplex PCR, and TCRdb holds only the in-frame ones, with some missing. The sample includes roughly 34,000 clones, around 87% of them seen just once. Sequencing was performed on PBMCs, taken before nivolumab (anti-PD-1) treatment. The source is a person aged 40 to 85 with oral cavity squamous cell carcinoma.

The chain employs TRBV19 and TRBJ2-7; D may be TRBD1 or TRBD2 (6 bases each). The ends were cut back, 0 bases at V and 3 bases at J, with 12 bases in the middle. The CDR3 extends over 15 amino acids. The V gene's germline CDR1 is LNHDA and CDR2 SQIVND (reference sequence). The CDR3 DNA follows: TGTGCCAGTAGTATAGAACCCGGGGGCGACTACGAGCAGTACTTC. Amino acids: CASSIEPGGDYEQYF.

The gene calls are TRBV4-3 and TRBJ2-7, with D perhaps given as TRBD1 or TRBD2 (5 bases each). The CDR3 has 17 residues. Germline-derived CDR1 and CDR2 are LGHNA and YSLEER. The V gene lost 0 bases and the J gene lost 5 bases, with 20 bases spanning the gap. The CDR3 here is CASSQDPGPGSGNEQYF. The CDR3 nucleotides read TGCGCCAGCAGCCAAGACCCGGGGCCAGGGAGCGGCAACGAGCAGTACTTC.

The chain uses TRBV29-1 and TRBJ1-1, with D possibly TRBD1 on 5 matching bases. CDR3 length equals 14 residues. V shed 1 base and J shed 5 bases, with 14 bases lying between them. Germline CDR1 reads SQVTM; CDR2 reads ANQGSEA. The DNA of the CDR3 is TGCAGCGTTGAAGTAGGTCAGGGAAGGACTGAAGCTTTCTTT. This sequence encodes CSVEVGQGRTEAFF.